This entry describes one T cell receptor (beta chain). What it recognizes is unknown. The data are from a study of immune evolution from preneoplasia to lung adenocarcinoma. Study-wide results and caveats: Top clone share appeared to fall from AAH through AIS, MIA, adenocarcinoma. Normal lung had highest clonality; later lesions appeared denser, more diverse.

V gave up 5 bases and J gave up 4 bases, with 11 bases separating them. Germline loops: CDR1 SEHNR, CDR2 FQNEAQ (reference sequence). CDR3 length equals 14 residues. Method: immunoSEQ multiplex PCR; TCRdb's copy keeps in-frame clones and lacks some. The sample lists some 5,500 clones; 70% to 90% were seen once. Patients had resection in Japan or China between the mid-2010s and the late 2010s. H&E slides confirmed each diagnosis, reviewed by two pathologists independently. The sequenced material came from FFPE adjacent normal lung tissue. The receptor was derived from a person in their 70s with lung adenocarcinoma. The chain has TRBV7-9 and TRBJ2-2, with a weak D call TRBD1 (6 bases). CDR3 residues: CASSPTGTTGELFF. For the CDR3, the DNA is TGTGCCAGCAGCCCTACAGGGACCACCGGGGAGCTGTTTTTT.